This T cell receptor beta chain was captured by sequencing in a study of blood T cell repertoires in COVID-19. The wider study: From the United States, Italy and Spain came samples of acute and convalescent COVID-19. T cells, B-cell-depleted T cells, or PBMCs supplied cDNA or gDNA.

V was trimmed by 4 bases and J by 2 bases, leaving 14 bases between them. CDR3 size: 15 residues. CDR1 is SGHDT and CDR2 is YYEEEE in the germline V gene. In the original workflow: Researchers report that nucleated cell counts were estimated from reference gene primer amplification. Data came from immunoSEQ multiplex PCR; TCRdb stores just in-frame clones and leaves some out. That table furnishes V, J and clone size, whereas the DNA furnished D and trimming. Of more than 120,000 clones in the sample, around 84% were seen once. The chain links TRBV5-6 to TRBJ2-3, with D possibly matching TRBD1 (5 bases). The source material was peripheral blood. This sequence originates from a human donor in a cohort sampled during active COVID-19. The CDR3 region is CASSSADSLTDTQYF. CDR3 nucleotide sequence: TGTGCCAGCAGCAGCGCCGACAGTCTCACAGATACGCAGTATTTT.